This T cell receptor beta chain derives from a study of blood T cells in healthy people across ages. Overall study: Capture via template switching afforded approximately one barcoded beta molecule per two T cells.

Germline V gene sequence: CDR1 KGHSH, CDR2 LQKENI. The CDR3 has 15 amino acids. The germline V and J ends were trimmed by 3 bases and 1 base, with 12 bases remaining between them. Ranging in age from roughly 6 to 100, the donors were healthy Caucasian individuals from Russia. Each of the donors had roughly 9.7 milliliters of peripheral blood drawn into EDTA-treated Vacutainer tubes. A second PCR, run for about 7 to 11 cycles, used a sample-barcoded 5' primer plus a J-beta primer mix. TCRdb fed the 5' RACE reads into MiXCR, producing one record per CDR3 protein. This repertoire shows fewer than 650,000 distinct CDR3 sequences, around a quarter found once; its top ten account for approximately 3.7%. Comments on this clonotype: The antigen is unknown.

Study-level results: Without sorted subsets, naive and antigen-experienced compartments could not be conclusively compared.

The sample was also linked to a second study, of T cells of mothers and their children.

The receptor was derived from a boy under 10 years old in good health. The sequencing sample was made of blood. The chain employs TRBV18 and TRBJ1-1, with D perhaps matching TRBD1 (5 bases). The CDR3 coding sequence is TGTGCCAGCTCACCTAGGGAGGGGACGAACACTGAAGCTTTCTTT. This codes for CASSPREGTNTEAFF.